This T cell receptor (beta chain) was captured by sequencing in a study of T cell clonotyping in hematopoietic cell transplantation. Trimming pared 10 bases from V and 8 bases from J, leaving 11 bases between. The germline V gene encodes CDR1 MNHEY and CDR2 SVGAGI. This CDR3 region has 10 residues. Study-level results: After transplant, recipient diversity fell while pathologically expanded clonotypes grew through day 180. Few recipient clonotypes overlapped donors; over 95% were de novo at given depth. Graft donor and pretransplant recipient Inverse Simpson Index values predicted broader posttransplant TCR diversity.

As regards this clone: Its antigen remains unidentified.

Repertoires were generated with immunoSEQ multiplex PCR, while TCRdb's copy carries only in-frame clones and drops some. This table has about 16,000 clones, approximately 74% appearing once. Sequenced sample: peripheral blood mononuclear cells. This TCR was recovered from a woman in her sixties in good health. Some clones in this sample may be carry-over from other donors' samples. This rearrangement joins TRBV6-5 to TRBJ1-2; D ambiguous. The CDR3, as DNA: TGTGCCACCTTCAGCGGGGGCTACACCTTC. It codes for CATFSGGYTF.